This TCR beta chain was captured in a study of T cells in localized non-small cell lung cancer. CDR3 size: 14 residues. CDR1 and CDR2 from the germline V gene are SGHRS and YFSETQ. V was clipped by 0 bases and J by 7 bases; unmatched bases: 3. Profiling relied on immunoSEQ multiplex PCR, and the TCRdb table lists in-frame clones only, not all of them. The sample consists of more than 2,500 clones, around a third of them appearing once. The TCR originated in a male donor aged 60 or older with stage I squamous cell lung carcinoma. Sequencing used normal lung tissue next to the tumor, obtained before any cancer treatment. V is TRBV5-1 and J is TRBJ2-1; the match to TRBD2 covers 8 bases. CDR3 amino acids: CASSLASGGNEQFF. CDR3 DNA: TGCGCCAGCAGCTTGGCCAGCGGGGGTAATGAGCAGTTCTTC.